A selection of T cell receptor beta chains follows, all from one sample in a study of T cell responses to AZD1222 COVID-19 vaccine. Libraries were prepared by immunoSEQ multiplex PCR; TCRdb keeps only in-frame clonotypes and omits some of them. The data contain 150,000 or so clones, over 80% of them singletons. This specimen consisted of peripheral blood, obtained 28 days after the second dose of the MenACWY control vaccine. These TCRs come from an adult who received the MenACWY meningococcal vaccine as a control. Each CDR3 is given with its conserved first and last residue. D genes are given only for firm matches. Clone size is shown for a subset of rows, as once, few, many or a class of expanded clone.

>TRBJ2-5|-|-|TRBV18
CASSPPGVEETQYF
TGTGCCAGCTCACCACCCGGAGTAGAAGAGACCCAGTACTTC
>TRBJ1-4|-|TRBD1|TRBV5-1
CASSFAPGQGDEKLFF
TGCGCCAGCAGCTTTGCCCCGGGACAGGGGGATGAAAAACTGTTTTTT
>TRBJ2-3|-|TRBD1|TRBV5-3
CARSWRVRTGCADTQYF
TGTGCCAGAAGCTGGAGGGTCAGGACAGGGTGCGCAGATACGCAGTATTTT
>TRBJ2-7|once|TRBD1|TRBV27
CASSSRQGAGLEQYF
TGTGCCAGCAGTTCTAGACAGGGGGCGGGATTGGAGCAGTACTTC
>TRBJ1-5|-|-|TRBV7-9
CASSLNGRRPQHF
TGTGCCAGCAGCTTGAACGGGAGGAGGCCCCAGCATTTT
>TRBJ2-1|-|TRBD2|TRBV2
CASRIAGPVGNEQFF
TGTGCCAGCAGGATAGCGGGACCGGTTGGCAATGAGCAGTTCTTC
>TRBJ2-5|-|TRBD1|TRBV2
CASRDITGAGETQYF
TGTGCCAGCAGAGATATTACAGGGGCCGGAGAGACCCAGTACTTC
>TRBJ2-1|few|TRBD2|TRBV6-6
CASSPRTSGNEQFF
TGTGCCAGCAGCCCCAGGACTAGCGGAAATGAGCAGTTCTTC
>TRBJ2-7|-|TRBD1|TRBV11-3
CASSLGPGQEYEQYF
TGTGCCAGCAGCTTAGGTCCGGGACAGGAGTACGAGCAGTACTTC
>TRBJ1-3|once|-|TRBV7-9
CASSSRVSGNTIYF
TGTGCCAGCAGCTCCAGGGTATCTGGAAACACCATATATTTT
>TRBJ1-5|once|-|TRBV30
CAWSVPGTPQHF
TGTGCCTGGAGTGTACCAGGGACGCCCCAGCATTTT
>TRBJ2-7|once|-|TRBV4-2
CASSQGQMAYEQYF
TGTGCCAGCAGCCAAGGGCAGATGGCCTACGAGCAGTACTTC
>TRBJ1-4|once|-|TRBV18
CASSPSLSPNEKLFF
TGTGCCAGCTCACCAAGCCTGAGTCCGAATGAAAAACTGTTTTTT
>TRBJ2-7|-|-|TRBV12-3/TRBV12-4
CASLREPYEQYF
TGTGCCTCCCTCCGAGAACCCTACGAGCAGTACTTC
>TRBJ2-7|-|TRBD2|TRBV6-2/TRBV6-3
CASSQQSSGGYEQYF
TGTGCCAGCAGCCAACAATCTAGCGGGGGCTACGAGCAGTACTTC
>TRBJ2-4|-|TRBD1|TRBV7-2
CASSLGQGVNIQYF
TGTGCCAGCAGCTTAGGACAGGGTGTAAACATTCAGTACTTC
>TRBJ2-7|-|-|TRBV11-1
CASSLKWQLYEQYF
TGTGCCAGCAGCTTAAAGTGGCAGCTATACGAGCAGTACTTC
>TRBJ2-5|-|TRBD2|TRBV28
CASSAGLGAQETQYF
TGTGCCAGCAGTGCGGGACTAGGGGCCCAAGAGACCCAGTACTTC
>TRBJ1-1|-|-|TRBV28
CASSFPRSYEAFF
TGTGCCAGCAGTTTCCCTCGTTCCTATGAAGCTTTCTTT
>TRBJ1-2|-|-|TRBV20-1
CSAGIRGGYTF
TGCAGTGCTGGAATAAGGGGTGGCTACACCTTC
>TRBJ1-1|-|TRBD1|TRBV4-1
CASTRGTGGVTEAFF
TGCGCCAGCACCAGAGGAACAGGGGGTGTCACTGAAGCTTTCTTT
>TRBJ2-3|-|-|TRBV7-3
CASSPGAVSDTQYF
TGTGCCAGCAGCCCCGGAGCCGTTTCAGATACGCAGTATTTT
>TRBJ2-4|-|-|TRBV29-1
CSVAVAKNIQYF
TGCAGCGTTGCGGTAGCCAAAAACATTCAGTACTTC
>TRBJ2-7|-|-|TRBV11-2
CASSLDRGDEQYF
TGTGCCAGCAGCTTAGACAGGGGTGACGAGCAGTACTTC
>TRBJ2-2|-|-|TRBV7-3
CASSPPLGENTGELFF
TGTGCCAGCAGCCCACCTCTGGGGGAGAACACCGGGGAGCTGTTTTTT
>TRBJ2-7|-|-|TRBV28
CSTGWEQYF
TGTTCCACAGGGTGGGAGCAGTACTTC
>TRBJ1-2|few|TRBD1|TRBV29-1
CSVEKGTGGVGSGYTF
TGCAGCGTTGAGAAGGGGACAGGGGGCGTTGGTAGTGGCTACACCTTC
>TRBJ2-1|-|-|TRBV19
CASPRLRESDNEQFF
TGTGCCAGCCCCCGGCTCCGGGAGTCGGACAATGAGCAGTTCTTC
>TRBJ2-7|-|TRBD1|TRBV5-1
CASSDNRGASYEQYF
TGCGCCAGCAGCGATAACAGGGGGGCCTCCTACGAGCAGTACTTC
>TRBJ1-2|-|-|TRBV16
CASSPEEGRGDSYGYTF
TGTGCCAGCAGCCCTGAAGAGGGAAGAGGGGATAGCTATGGCTACACCTTC
>TRBJ1-3|-|-|TRBV2
CASSEGNTIYF
TGTGCCAGCAGTGAAGGGAACACCATATATTTT
>TRBJ1-5|-|-|TRBV7-2
CASSLAPDQPQHF
TGTGCCAGCAGCTTAGCTCCAGATCAGCCCCAGCATTTT
>TRBJ1-1|-|TRBD1|TRBV18
CASAAGGVANTEAFF
TGTGCCAGCGCGGCAGGGGGAGTAGCGAACACTGAAGCTTTCTTT
>TRBJ1-6|-|-|TRBV28
CASSSLMSPLHF
TGTGCCAGCAGTTCCCTTATGTCACCCCTCCACTTT
>TRBJ1-6|-|TRBD1|TRBV30
CAWSPGGTDNSPLHF
TGTGCCTGGAGTCCCGGCGGGACAGATAATTCACCCCTCCACTTT
>TRBJ1-2|-|TRBD1|TRBV7-2
CASSLVAGGELSDGYTF
TGTGCCAGCAGCTTAGTGGCAGGGGGCGAGCTAAGCGATGGCTACACCTTC
>TRBJ1-2|-|TRBD1|TRBV6-5
CASSYSVQGAGYGYTF
TGTGCCAGCAGTTACTCGGTACAGGGGGCTGGCTATGGCTACACCTTC